This T cell receptor beta chain was captured by sequencing in a study of blood T cell repertoires in COVID-19 (dated by TCRdb to 2020 to 2022). Broadly, across the study: Samples covering the acute and convalescent phases of COVID-19 were provided by collaborators in the United States, Italy and Spain. Deeply sampled blood TCRbeta repertoires from subjects exposed to, actively infected with, or recovered from COVID-19 were included in the dataset. The repertoires were made available in a free public database intended to serve as a resource for research on the immune response to SARS-CoV-2. A de-identified subject ID, COVID-19 status, age in years and sex were almost always included in the sample metadata. The material from the prospective study consisted of cDNA or gDNA derived from T cells, B-cell-depleted T cells, or PBMCs. Samples were obtained from the ongoing ImmuneRACE study (first 160 participants) and from 950 to 1,500 subjects provided by 6 global collaborators. HLA class I and class II types, where available, came from metadata supplied by the sample provider rather than from assay-based typing. General findings and caveats noted by the study authors: Clinical and demographic metadata were provided uncurated, with the amount varying by source and participant.

The immunoSEQ Assay, a bias-controlled multiplex PCR, was used to amplify TCRbeta CDR3 regions from genomic DNA. On the authors' methods: Within the assay, amplification of reference gene primers was used to estimate how many nucleated cells each sample contained. To quantify the absolute abundance of each unique TCRbeta CDR3 rearrangement, sequence reads were collapsed and filtered. For each sample, productive Simpson clonality was calculated as the square root of Simpson's diversity index over productive rearrangements. TCRdb's version of the immuneACCESS table is confined to in-frame rearrangements and falls short of the full clone set. An unresolved V gene accounts for under half of the shortfall where checked; the remainder is of unknown origin. V and J calls and clone size are given by that table; D and trimming were obtained from the DNA. The sample records some 80,000 clones, around 80% of which are singletons. 7.4% of the sample rests with the top ten.

Comment on this clone: This receptor's antigen is unknown. There are no base qualities to consult, and no much larger clone falls within one base.

Between the V and J ends, shortened by 0 bases and 6 bases respectively, the junction contains 12 bases. Looking up the germline V gene yields CDR1 SGHRS and CDR2 YFSETQ. CDR3 length: 14 amino acids, cysteine to phenylalanine. CDR3 DNA is the only sequence kept; it has 42 bases, read in frame from the first base. Whole blood was collected in K2EDTA tubes by collaborating institutions according to the institutions' own protocols. Collaborator samples were shipped for TCRbeta analysis as frozen whole blood, isolated PBMCs, or DNA extracted from either sample type. This TCR came from a human donor in a cohort sampled during active COVID-19. The sequence is built from TRBV5-1 and TRBJ1-2, and the D gene may be TRBD1, 5 bases matching. The sample comprised peripheral blood. The CDR3 sequence is CASSLAMTDDGYTF. The sequenced DNA: TGCGCCAGCAGCTTGGCTATGACAGATGATGGCTACACCTTC.